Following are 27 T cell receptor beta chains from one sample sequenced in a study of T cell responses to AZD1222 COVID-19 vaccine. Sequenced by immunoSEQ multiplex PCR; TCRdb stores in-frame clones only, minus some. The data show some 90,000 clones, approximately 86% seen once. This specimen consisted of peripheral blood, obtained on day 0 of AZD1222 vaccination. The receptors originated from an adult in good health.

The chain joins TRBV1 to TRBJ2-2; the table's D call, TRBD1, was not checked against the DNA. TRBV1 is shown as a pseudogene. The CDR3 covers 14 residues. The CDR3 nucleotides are TGCACCAGCAGCCAAAGGACAAGGACCGGGGAGCTGTTTTTT. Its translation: CTSSQRTRTGELFF.

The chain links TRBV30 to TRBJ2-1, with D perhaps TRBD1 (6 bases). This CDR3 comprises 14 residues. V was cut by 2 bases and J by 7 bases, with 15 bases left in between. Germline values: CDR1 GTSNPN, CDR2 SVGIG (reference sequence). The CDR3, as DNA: TGTGCCTGGAGTATTCCAGGGGAAAAGAATGAGCAGTTCTTC. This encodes CAWSIPGEKNEQFF.

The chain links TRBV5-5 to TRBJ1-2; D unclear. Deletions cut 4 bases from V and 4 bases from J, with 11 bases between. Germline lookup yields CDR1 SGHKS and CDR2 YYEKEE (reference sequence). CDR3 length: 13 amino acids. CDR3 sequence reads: CASSIEVLYGYTF. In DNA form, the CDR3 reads TGTGCCAGCAGCATAGAAGTCCTCTATGGCTACACCTTC.

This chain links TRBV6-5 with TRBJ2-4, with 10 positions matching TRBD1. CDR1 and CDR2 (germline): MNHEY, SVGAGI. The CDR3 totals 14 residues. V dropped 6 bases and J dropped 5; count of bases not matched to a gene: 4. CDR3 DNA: TGTGCCAGCAGAGACAGGGGGCTGGAAAACATTCAGTACTTC. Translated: CASRDRGLENIQYF.

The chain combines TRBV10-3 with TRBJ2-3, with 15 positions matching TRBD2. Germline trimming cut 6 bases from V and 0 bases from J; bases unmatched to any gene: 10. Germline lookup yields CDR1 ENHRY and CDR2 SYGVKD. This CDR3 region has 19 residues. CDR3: CAIRPGLAGGSASTDTQYF. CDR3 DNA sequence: TGTGCCATCAGGCCGGGACTAGCGGGAGGATCTGCCAGCACAGATACGCAGTATTTT.

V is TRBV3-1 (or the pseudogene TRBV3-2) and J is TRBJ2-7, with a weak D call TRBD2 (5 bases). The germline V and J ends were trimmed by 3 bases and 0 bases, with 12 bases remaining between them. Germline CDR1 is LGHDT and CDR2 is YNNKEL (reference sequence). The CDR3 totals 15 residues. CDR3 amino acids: CASSHRTLSSYEQYF. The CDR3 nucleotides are TGTGCCAGCAGCCACCGGACTTTGAGCTCCTACGAGCAGTACTTC.

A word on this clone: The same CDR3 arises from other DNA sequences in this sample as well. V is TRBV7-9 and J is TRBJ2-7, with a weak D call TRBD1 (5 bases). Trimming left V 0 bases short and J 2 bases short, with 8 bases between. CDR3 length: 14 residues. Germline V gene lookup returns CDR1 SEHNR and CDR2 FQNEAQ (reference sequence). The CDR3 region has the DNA TGTGCCAGCAGCTTAGCGGGGCAACCCTACGAGCAGTACTTC. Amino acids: CASSLAGQPYEQYF.

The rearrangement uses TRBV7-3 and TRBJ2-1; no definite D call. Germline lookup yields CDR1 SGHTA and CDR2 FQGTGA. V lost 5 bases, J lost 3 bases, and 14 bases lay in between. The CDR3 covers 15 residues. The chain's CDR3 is CASSPRVGSYNEQFF. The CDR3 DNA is TGTGCCAGCAGCCCCCGAGTTGGTAGCTACAATGAGCAGTTCTTC.

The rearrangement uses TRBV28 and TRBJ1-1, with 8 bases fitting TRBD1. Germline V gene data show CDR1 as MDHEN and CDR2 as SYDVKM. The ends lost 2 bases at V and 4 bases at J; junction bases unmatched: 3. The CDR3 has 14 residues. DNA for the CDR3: TGTGCCAGCAGTTTACAGGGGGCGAGCACTGAAGCTTTCTTT. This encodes CASSLQGASTEAFF.

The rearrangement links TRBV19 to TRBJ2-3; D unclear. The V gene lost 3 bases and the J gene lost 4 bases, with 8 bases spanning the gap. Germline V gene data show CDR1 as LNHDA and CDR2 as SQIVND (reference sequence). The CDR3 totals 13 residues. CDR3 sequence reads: CASSIRLSDTQYF. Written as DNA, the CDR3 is TGTGCCAGTAGTATCAGGCTCTCAGATACGCAGTATTTT.

DNA for the CDR3: TGTGCCAGCAGTATTGGACTAGCGGCCTACAATGAGCAGTTCTTC. It is translated as CASSIGLAAYNEQFF. V is TRBV21-1 and J is TRBJ2-1; TRBD2, the table's D call, was not compared with the DNA. TRBV21-1 is assigned pseudogene status. The CDR3 runs 15 residues.

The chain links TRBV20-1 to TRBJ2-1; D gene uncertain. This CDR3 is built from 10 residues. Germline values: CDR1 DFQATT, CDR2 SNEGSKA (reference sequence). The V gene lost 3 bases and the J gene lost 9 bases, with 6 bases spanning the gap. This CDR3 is CSARVTEQFF. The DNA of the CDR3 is TGCAGTGCTAGGGTGACTGAGCAGTTCTTC.

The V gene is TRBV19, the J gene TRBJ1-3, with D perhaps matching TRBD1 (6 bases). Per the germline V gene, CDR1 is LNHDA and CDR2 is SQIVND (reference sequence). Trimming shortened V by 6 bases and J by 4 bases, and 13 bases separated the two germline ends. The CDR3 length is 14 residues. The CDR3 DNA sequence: TGTGCCAGTAGCACAACAGGGTACGGAAACACCATATATTTT. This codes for CASSTTGYGNTIYF.

The CDR3 sequence is CASSEALRGGSLYEQYF. The CDR3 DNA reads as TGTGCCAGCAGTGAAGCGCTACGAGGCGGGAGTCTTTACGAGCAGTACTTC. The V call is TRBV6-1, the J call TRBJ2-7; 7 nucleotides match TRBD2. The CDR3 loop spans 17 amino acids. CDR1 is MNHNS and CDR2 is SASEGT in the germline V gene. The J segment lost 4 bases and the V segment lost 0 bases, leaving 12 bases of the junction unmatched.

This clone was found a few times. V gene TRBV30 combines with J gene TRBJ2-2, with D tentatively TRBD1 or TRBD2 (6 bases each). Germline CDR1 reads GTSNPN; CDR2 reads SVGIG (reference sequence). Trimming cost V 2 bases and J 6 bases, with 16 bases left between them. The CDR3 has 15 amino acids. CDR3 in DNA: TGTGCCTGGAGTCGCGGGACACCGAAGGCCGGGGAGCTGTTTTTT. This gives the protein CAWSRGTPKAGELFF.

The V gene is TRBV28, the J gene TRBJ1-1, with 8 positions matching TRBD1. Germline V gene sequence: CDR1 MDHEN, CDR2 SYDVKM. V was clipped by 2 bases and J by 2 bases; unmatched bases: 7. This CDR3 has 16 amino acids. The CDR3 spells CASSLITGGLNTEAFF. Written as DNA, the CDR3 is TGTGCCAGCAGTTTAATAACAGGGGGGTTAAACACTGAAGCTTTCTTT.

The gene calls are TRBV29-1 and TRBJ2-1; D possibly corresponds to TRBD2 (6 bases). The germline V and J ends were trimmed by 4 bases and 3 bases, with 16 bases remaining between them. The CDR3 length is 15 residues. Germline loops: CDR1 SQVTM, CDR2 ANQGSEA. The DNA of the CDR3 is TGCAGCGTTGCAGGGACTTTTCCCGACTACAATGAGCAGTTCTTC. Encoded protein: CSVAGTFPDYNEQFF.

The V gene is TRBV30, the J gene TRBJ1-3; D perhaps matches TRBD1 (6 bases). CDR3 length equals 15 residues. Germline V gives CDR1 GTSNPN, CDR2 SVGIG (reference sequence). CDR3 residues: CAGGPTTYSGNTIYF. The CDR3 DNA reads TGTGCGGGGGGGCCGACTACCTACTCTGGAAACACCATATATTTT. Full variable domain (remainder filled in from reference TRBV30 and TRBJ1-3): SQTIHQWPATLVQPVGSPLSLECTVEGTSNPNLYWYRQAAGRGLQLLFYSVGIGQISSEVPQNLSASRPQDRQFILSSKKLLLSDSGFYLCAGGPTTYSGNTIYFGEGSWLTVV.

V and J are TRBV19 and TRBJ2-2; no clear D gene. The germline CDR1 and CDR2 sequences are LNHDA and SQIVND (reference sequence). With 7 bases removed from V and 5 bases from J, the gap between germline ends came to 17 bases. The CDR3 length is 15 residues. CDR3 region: CASNLFPGQTGELFF. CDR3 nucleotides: TGTGCCAGTAACTTGTTTCCGGGCCAGACCGGGGAGCTGTTTTTT.

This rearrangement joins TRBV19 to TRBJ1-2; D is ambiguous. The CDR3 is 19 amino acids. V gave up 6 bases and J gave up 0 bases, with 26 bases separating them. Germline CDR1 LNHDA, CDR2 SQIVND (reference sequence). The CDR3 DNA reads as TGTGCCAGTAGCCTCCAAAGAGATTATAAGGCAGCTTCTAACTATGGCTACACCTTC. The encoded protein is CASSLQRDYKAASNYGYTF.

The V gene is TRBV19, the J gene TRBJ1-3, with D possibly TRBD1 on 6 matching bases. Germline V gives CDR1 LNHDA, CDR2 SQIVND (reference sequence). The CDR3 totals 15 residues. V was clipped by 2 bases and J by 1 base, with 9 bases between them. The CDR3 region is CASSINRESGNTIYF. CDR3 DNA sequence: TGTGCCAGTAGTATAAACAGGGAGTCTGGAAACACCATATATTTT.

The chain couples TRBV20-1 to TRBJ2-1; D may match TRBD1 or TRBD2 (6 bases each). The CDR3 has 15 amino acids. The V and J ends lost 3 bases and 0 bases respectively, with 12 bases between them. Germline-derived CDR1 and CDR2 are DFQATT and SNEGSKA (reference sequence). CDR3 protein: CSASGGRISYNEQFF. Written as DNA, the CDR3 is TGCAGTGCTAGTGGGGGGCGCATCTCCTACAATGAGCAGTTCTTC.

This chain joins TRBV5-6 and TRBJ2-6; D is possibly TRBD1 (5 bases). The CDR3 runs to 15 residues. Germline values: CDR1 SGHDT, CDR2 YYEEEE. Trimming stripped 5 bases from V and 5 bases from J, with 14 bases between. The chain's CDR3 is CASSRPQGRANVLTF. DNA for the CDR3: TGTGCCAGCAGTCGTCCCCAGGGAAGGGCCAACGTCCTGACTTTC.

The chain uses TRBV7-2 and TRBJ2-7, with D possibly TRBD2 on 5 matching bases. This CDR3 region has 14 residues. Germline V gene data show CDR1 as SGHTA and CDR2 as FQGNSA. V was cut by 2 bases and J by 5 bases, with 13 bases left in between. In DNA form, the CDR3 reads TGTGCCAGCAGCTTAAGCGGCAAGACCCACGAGCAGTACTTC. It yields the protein CASSLSGKTHEQYF.

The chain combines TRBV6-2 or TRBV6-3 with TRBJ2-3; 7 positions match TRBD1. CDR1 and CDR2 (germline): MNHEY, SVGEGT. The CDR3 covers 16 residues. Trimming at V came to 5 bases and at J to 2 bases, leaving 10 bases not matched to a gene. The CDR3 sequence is CASSTQGSPHTDTQYF. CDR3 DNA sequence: TGTGCCAGCAGTACACAGGGGTCCCCACACACAGATACGCAGTATTTT.

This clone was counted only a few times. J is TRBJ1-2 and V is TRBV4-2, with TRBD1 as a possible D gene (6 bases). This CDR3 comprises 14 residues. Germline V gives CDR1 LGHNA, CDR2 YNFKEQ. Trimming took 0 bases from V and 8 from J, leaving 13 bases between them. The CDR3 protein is CASSQERDMGGYTF. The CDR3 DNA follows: TGTGCCAGCAGCCAAGAGAGGGACATGGGCGGCTACACCTTC.

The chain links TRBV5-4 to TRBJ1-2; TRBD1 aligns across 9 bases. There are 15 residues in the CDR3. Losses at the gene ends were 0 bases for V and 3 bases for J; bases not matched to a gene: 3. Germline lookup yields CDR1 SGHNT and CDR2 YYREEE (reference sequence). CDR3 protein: CASSLDRGQDYGYTF. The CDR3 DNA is TGTGCCAGCAGCTTGGACAGGGGGCAGGACTATGGCTACACCTTC.